The rows below give T cell receptor beta chains drawn from one sample of a study of T cells in Graves' hyperthyroidism and ophthalmopathy. TCRdb reprocessed the multiplex PCR reads via MiXCR and lists one record per CDR3 protein. The sample has approximately 870,000 distinct CDR3 sequences; 35% to 40% are singletons. The sequenced sample consisted of blood. All receptors derive from a man aged 18 to 29 with Graves' hyperthyroidism. Each CDR3 is given with its conserved first and last residue. Each record gives: clone size, J gene, V gene, D gene, CDR3 protein, CDR3 DNA. D genes are given only for firm matches. Not all rows give a size; the values are once, few, many and, for expanded clones, a class.

clone size: .
J gene: TRBJ1-2
V gene: TRBV2
D gene: .
CDR3 protein: CASTPDGSGYTF
CDR3 DNA: TGTGCCAGCACCCCGGACGGATCTGGCTACACCTTC

clone size: .
J gene: TRBJ1-1
V gene: TRBV6-5
D gene: .
CDR3 protein: CASSQPDTEAFF
CDR3 DNA: TGTGCCAGCAGCCAGCCTGACACTGAAGCTTTCTTT

clone size: once
J gene: TRBJ2-7
V gene: TRBV7-6
D gene: TRBD1
CDR3 protein: CASSLQPTGVYEQYF
CDR3 DNA: TGTGCCAGCAGCCTCCAGCCGACAGGGGTGTACGAGCAGTACTTC

clone size: few
J gene: TRBJ2-6
V gene: TRBV12-3/TRBV12-4
D gene: .
CDR3 protein: CASSFIGGFAGANVLTF
CDR3 DNA: TGTGCCAGCAGTTTCATCGGAGGGTTCGCTGGGGCCAACGTCCTGACTTTC

clone size: once
J gene: TRBJ2-2
V gene: TRBV14
D gene: TRBD1
CDR3 protein: CASSQTGYTGELFF
CDR3 DNA: TGTGCCAGCAGCCAGACAGGGTACACCGGGGAGCTGTTTTTT

clone size: .
J gene: TRBJ1-1
V gene: TRBV29-1
D gene: .
CDR3 protein: CSNPGRSNTEAFF
CDR3 DNA: TGCAGCAACCCGGGACGGTCGAACACTGAAGCTTTCTTT

clone size: many
J gene: TRBJ2-5
V gene: TRBV29-1
D gene: .
CDR3 protein: CSVEDGTNLQETQYF
CDR3 DNA: TGCAGCGTTGAAGACGGGACAAATCTCCAAGAGACCCAGTACTTC

clone size: many
J gene: TRBJ1-2
V gene: TRBV12-3/TRBV12-4
D gene: TRBD1
CDR3 protein: CASSAQLLDRGGYTF
CDR3 DNA: TGTGCCAGCAGTGCCCAACTGTTGGACAGGGGCGGCTACACCTTC

clone size: many
J gene: TRBJ2-7
V gene: TRBV7-9
D gene: .
CDR3 protein: CASSLADTYEQYF
CDR3 DNA: TGTGCCAGCAGCTTGGCCGACACCTACGAGCAGTACTTC

clone size: once
J gene: TRBJ1-6
V gene: TRBV2
D gene: TRBD1
CDR3 protein: CASSPLQGASPLHF
CDR3 DNA: TGTGCCAGCAGTCCACTCCAGGGGGCCTCACCCCTCCACTTT

clone size: .
J gene: TRBJ2-2
V gene: TRBV7-3
D gene: TRBD1
CDR3 protein: CASSPRQGATGELFF
CDR3 DNA: TGTGCCAGCAGCCCGAGACAGGGGGCCACCGGGGAGCTGTTTTTT

clone size: .
J gene: TRBJ2-7
V gene: TRBV19
D gene: .
CDR3 protein: CASSTTLGSSYEQYF
CDR3 DNA: TGCGCCAGCAGCACGACCCTGGGGAGCTCCTACGAGCAGTACTTC

clone size: .
J gene: TRBJ1-1
V gene: TRBV29-1
D gene: .
CDR3 protein: CSVEVGGRDTEAFF
CDR3 DNA: TGCAGCGTTGAGGTTGGGGGCAGGGACACTGAAGCTTTCTTT

clone size: .
J gene: TRBJ1-2
V gene: TRBV5-1
D gene: .
CDR3 protein: CASSLEYTGPLHGYTF
CDR3 DNA: TGCGCCAGCAGCTTGGAATATACCGGACCCCTCCATGGCTACACCTTC

clone size: many
J gene: TRBJ1-1
V gene: TRBV19
D gene: .
CDR3 protein: CASRGIMQSTEAFF
CDR3 DNA: TGTGCCAGTAGGGGGATTATGCAGAGCACTGAAGCTTTCTTT

clone size: .
J gene: TRBJ2-7
V gene: TRBV9
D gene: TRBD2
CDR3 protein: CASSDGLAGRRF
CDR3 DNA: TGTGCCAGCAGCGACGGACTAGCGGGACGCCGCTTC

clone size: .
J gene: TRBJ2-7
V gene: TRBV10-3
D gene: TRBD2
CDR3 protein: CASSYARTSGGSVSYEQYF
CDR3 DNA: TGTGCCAGCAGTTACGCACGGACTAGCGGGGGGTCCGTCTCCTACGAGCAGTACTTC

clone size: .
J gene: TRBJ2-7
V gene: TRBV19
D gene: .
CDR3 protein: CASSLGGTYQQYF
CDR3 DNA: TGTGCCAGTAGCCTGGGCGGAACCTACCAGCAGTACTTC